Below are 28 T cell receptor beta chains sequenced from a single sample in a study of human T cells and chemical hapten exposure. Time point noted: pre-sensitization, week 0. Treatment described: therapeutic diphenylcyclopropenone sensitization with weekly scalp DPC. A single record per CDR3 protein comes from TCRdb applying MiXCR to the RACE reads. The table records some 110,000 distinct CDR3 sequences, 12% of them present only once. The specimen was whole blood, collected in connection with sensitization to the hapten diphenylcyclopropenone (DPC). These receptor sequences come from a woman aged 45-59 years with alopecia areata. Some clones in this sample may be carry-over from other donors' samples.

The rearrangement joins TRBV5-4 to TRBJ2-7; D ambiguous. The CDR3 extends over 11 amino acids. V lost 7 bases, J lost 0 bases, and 5 bases lay in between. Germline CDR1 SGHNT, CDR2 YYREEE (reference sequence). DNA of the CDR3: TGTGCCAGCGGAACCTCCTACGAGCAGTACTTC. Translated: CASGTSYEQYF.

The chain recombines TRBV20-1 with TRBJ2-7, with D uncertain. V dropped 4 bases and J dropped 3 bases, with 16 bases sitting between them. CDR1 and CDR2 from the germline V gene are DFQATT and SNEGSKA (reference sequence). The CDR3 extends over 14 amino acids. The CDR3 region is CSATQMDSVYEQYF. CDR3 nucleotides: TGCAGTGCTACCCAGATGGATTCCGTCTACGAGCAGTACTTC.

This rearrangement joins TRBV20-1 to TRBJ2-3; tentative D call: TRBD2 (5 bases). V was pared by 1 base and J by 3 bases, with 26 bases between. Germline V lookup: CDR1 DFQATT, CDR2 SNEGSKA (reference sequence). There are 19 residues in the CDR3. The CDR3 region is CSARARDGRTLMGTDTQYF. In DNA form, the CDR3 reads TGCAGTGCTAGAGCGAGAGACGGAAGGACTCTGATGGGGACAGATACGCAGTATTTT.

This clonotype was found a few times. The chain joins TRBV18 to TRBJ1-5; TRBD1 is a possible D gene (5 bases). Per the germline V gene, CDR1 is KGHSH and CDR2 is LQKENI. V gave up 4 bases and J gave up 5 bases, with 15 bases separating them. CDR3 size: 15 residues. The CDR3 nucleotides read TGTGCCAGCTCACAGTTCCAGGGTGAGGATCAGCCCCAGCATTTT. It specifies CASSQFQGEDQPQHF.

The J gene is TRBJ2-7, the V gene TRBV6-6; D is perhaps TRBD1 or TRBD2 (5 bases each). This CDR3 region has 15 residues. V dropped 0 bases and J dropped 6 bases, with 15 bases sitting between them. In germline, CDR1 is MNHNY, CDR2 SVGAGI (reference sequence). The CDR3 nucleotides read TGTGCCAGCAGTTACTCATCAGGGATAGCGTCCGAGCAGTACTTC. Its protein product is CASSYSSGIASEQYF.

This clonotype was seen a handful of times. The chain is built from TRBV12-3 or TRBV12-4 and TRBJ2-3; D is perhaps TRBD2 (5 bases). Trimming took off 3 bases at V and 5 bases at J, with 9 bases between the two ends. The CDR3 is made up of 13 amino acids. The CDR3, as DNA: TGTGCCAGCAGTTTCACCAGCGGAGATACGCAGTATTTT. Translating gives CASSFTSGDTQYF.

This clonotype was counted only a few times. The V gene is TRBV12-3 or TRBV12-4, the J gene TRBJ2-3, with 9 bases lining up with TRBD2. With V trimmed by 3 bases and J by 0 bases, 4 bases remained unmatched. The CDR3 runs 16 residues. The CDR3: CASSFGSGRSTDTQYF. The CDR3 DNA is TGTGCCAGCAGTTTTGGTAGCGGGAGAAGCACAGATACGCAGTATTTT.

The sample holds many counts of this clonotype. This chain uses TRBV6-2 or TRBV6-3 with TRBJ2-7, with D perhaps TRBD1 or TRBD2 (6 bases each). V shed 5 bases and J shed 6 bases, with 26 bases lying between them. The germline V gene has CDR1 MNHEY and CDR2 SVGEGT. The CDR3 is made up of 17 amino acids. CDR3 sequence (DNA): TGTGCCAGCAGTCTCCGGCCTCCCTCCGGGGGCCGGGGCGAGCAGTACTTC. It codes for CASSLRPPSGGRGEQYF.

This clonotype was found many times. This chain connects TRBV4-2 to TRBJ1-5; D is unresolved. From germline, CDR1 is LGHNA and CDR2 YNFKEQ. The length of the CDR3 is 15 residues. Trimming took 0 bases from V and 2 from J, leaving 8 bases between them. The CDR3: CASSQDAQGNQPQHF. The CDR3 DNA sequence: TGTGCCAGCAGCCAAGATGCTCAGGGCAATCAGCCCCAGCATTTT.

This clonotype was picked up many times. The J gene is TRBJ1-1, the V gene TRBV5-6; 7 bases map to TRBD1. In germline, CDR1 is SGHDT, CDR2 YYEEEE. J lost 1 base, V lost 4 bases, and 4 bases had no gene match. This CDR3 comprises 14 residues. The CDR3 nucleotides read TGTGCCAGCAGCCTGTGGACAGGGAACACTGAAGCTTTCTTT. It is translated as CASSLWTGNTEAFF.

This rearrangement joins TRBV7-2 to TRBJ1-4; maybe TRBD1 (5 bases). The CDR3 spans 14 residues. Germline CDR1 is SGHTA and CDR2 is FQGNSA. With 3 bases removed from V and 12 bases from J, the gap between germline ends came to 17 bases. The CDR3 here is CASSFTRGSVELFF. The CDR3 DNA sequence: TGTGCCAGCAGCTTTACGAGGGGTAGTGTGGAACTGTTTTTT. Full variable domain (remainder filled in from reference TRBV7-2 and TRBJ1-4): GAGVSQSPSNKVTEKGKDVELRCDPISGHTALYWYRQSLGQGLEFLIYFQGNSAPDKSGLPSDRFSAERTGGSVSTLTIQRTQQEDSAVYLCASSFTRGSVELFFGSGTQLSVL.

The CDR3 is CASSQGGLGALYGYTF. As DNA, the CDR3 is TGTGCCAGCAGCCAGGGAGGTCTCGGGGCCCTCTATGGCTACACCTTC. This chain connects TRBV6-2 or TRBV6-3 to TRBJ1-2; a possible D gene is TRBD1 (5 bases). V dropped 6 bases and J dropped 4 bases, with 21 bases sitting between them. This CDR3 region has 16 residues. Germline V gene data show CDR1 as MNHEY and CDR2 as SVGEGT.

This clonotype was counted between two and nine times. This chain joins TRBV28 and TRBJ2-3; D gene ambiguous. CDR3 length: 14 residues. CDR1 and CDR2 from the germline V gene are MDHEN and SYDVKM. The ends were cut back, 3 bases at V and 2 bases at J, with 9 bases in the middle. In nucleotides, the CDR3 is TGTGCCAGCAGTTTCGGTCAGATCACAGATACGCAGTATTTT. Translation: CASSFGQITDTQYF.

This clonotype was counted ten times or more. The chain employs TRBV4-1 and TRBJ1-1; TRBD1 matches at 7 bases. Germline V lookup: CDR1 MGHRA, CDR2 YSYEKL. After removal of 0 bases from V and 5 bases from J, the junction contained 15 bases not matched to a gene. This CDR3 is built from 18 residues. CDR3 bases: TGCGCCAGCAGCCAAGAGGGGTCAGGGGGGAAGAGAGGGACTGAAGCTTTCTTT. Its translation: CASSQEGSGGKRGTEAFF.

In this sample, this clonotype turned up many times. This chain joins TRBV12-3 or TRBV12-4 and TRBJ2-3; possibly TRBD1 for D (5 bases). V lost 6 bases and J 4 bases, leaving 14 bases between the germline ends. This CDR3 comprises 14 residues. CDR3 residues: CASSLSAGPDTQYF. The CDR3 DNA reads as TGTGCCAGCAGCCTCAGTGCAGGGCCAGATACGCAGTATTTT.

The rearrangement links TRBV10-3 to TRBJ2-1; D unclear. Germline CDR1 and CDR2: ENHRY and SYGVKD. V lost 8 bases to trimming and J lost 4 bases, with 9 bases between them. This CDR3 region has 12 residues. The CDR3 spells CAIGAPYNEQFF. The CDR3 DNA is TGTGCCATCGGCGCTCCGTACAATGAGCAGTTCTTC.

On this clonotype itself: Germline is not matched at one junction end, which may reflect a read error. The chain combines TRBV12-3 or TRBV12-4 with TRBJ1-3; D gene ambiguous. This CDR3 comprises 14 residues. The CDR3, as DNA: TGTGCCAGCAGTTCTGTCAACTCTGGAAACACCATACATTTT. Translation gives CASSSVNSGNTIHF.

The gene calls are TRBV20-1 and TRBJ2-3; 14 bases map to TRBD2. This CDR3 is built from 16 residues. CDR1 is DFQATT, CDR2 SNEGSKA, per germline (reference sequence). V shed 5 bases and J 8 bases; nucleotides not matched to a gene: 12. For the CDR3, the DNA is TGCAGTGCTCCGGATACCGGGACTAGCGGGAGCTCTACGCAGTATTTT. Its translation is CSAPDTGTSGSSTQYF.

This clonotype was observed a handful of times. The V gene is TRBV7-2, the J gene TRBJ2-3; TRBD2 is a possible D gene (5 bases). CDR1 and CDR2 (germline): SGHTA, FQGNSA. The CDR3 is 14 residues long. V gave up 5 bases and J gave up 6 bases, with 15 bases separating them. The CDR3 DNA reads TGTGCCAGCAGCCGCAGACTAATAGGGGATACGCAGTATTTT. It is translated as CASSRRLIGDTQYF.

This clonotype has only a few counts. The rearrangement uses TRBV28 and TRBJ1-1; a weak D match, TRBD1 (6 bases). V lost 6 bases to trimming and J lost 11 bases, with 19 bases between them. The length of the CDR3 is 13 residues. The germline gives CDR1 MDHEN, CDR2 SYDVKM. The DNA of the CDR3 is TGTGCCAGCAGCCGAAGTCAGGGGCCCATTGCTTTCTTT. This translates into CASSRSQGPIAFF.

This clonotype was counted only a few times. This chain joins TRBV28 and TRBJ2-7; D is possibly TRBD1 or TRBD2 (6 bases each). Trimming shortened V by 7 bases and J by 6 bases, and 22 bases separated the two germline ends. The CDR3 length is 15 residues. Germline assignment: CDR1 MDHEN and CDR2 SYDVKM. The CDR3 reads CASIWGGAGVSEQYF. The CDR3 coding sequence is TGTGCCAGCATTTGGGGAGGCGCAGGGGTGTCCGAGCAGTACTTC.

With regard to this clonotype: At one end the junction does not follow the germline gene, possibly because of a read error. This sequence joins TRBV28 and TRBJ2-4; perhaps D is TRBD1 or TRBD2 (5 bases each). The CDR3 loop spans 13 amino acids. CDR1 MDHEN and CDR2 SYDVKM come from the germline V gene. Written as DNA, the CDR3 is TGTGCCAGCAGTCCGAGACACCCGGGACGGACTTTCTGG. Translation: CASSPRHPGRTFW.

This clonotype occurred a few times. The gene calls are TRBV20-1 and TRBJ2-7; TRBD2 matches at 8 bases. With V trimmed by 5 bases and J by 6 bases, 12 bases remained unmatched. CDR1 DFQATT and CDR2 SNEGSKA come from the germline V gene (reference sequence). This CDR3 is built from 14 residues. The CDR3 region has the DNA TGCAGTGCTCCTCGTCGGGAGGGCCCCGGCGAGCAGTACTTC. Amino acid sequence: CSAPRREGPGEQYF.

The table lists this clonotype with many counts. This chain uses TRBV2 with TRBJ1-5; D gene ambiguous. Trimming removed 7 bases from V and 9 bases from J, with 19 bases in between. The CDR3 contains 14 residues. Per germline, CDR1 SNHLY and CDR2 FYNNEI. The CDR3 loop reads CASNPEGVYPPQHF. The CDR3 DNA reads TGTGCCAGCAATCCAGAGGGAGTTTATCCGCCCCAGCATTTT.

This clonotype has a handful of counts. The DNA of the CDR3 is TGTGCCATCAGTGGCGTCTCGAACACCGGGGAGCTGTTTTTT. Its translation: CAISGVSNTGELFF. The chain carries TRBV10-3 and TRBJ2-2; D not certain. Germline V gene sequence: CDR1 ENHRY, CDR2 SYGVKD. V shed 4 bases and J shed 0 bases, with 6 bases lying between them. The CDR3 is 14 amino acids.

This clonotype showed up many times. V gene TRBV6-6 combines with J gene TRBJ1-3; unclear D gene. Trimming took 5 bases from V and 0 from J, leaving 5 bases between them. CDR1 MNHNY and CDR2 SVGAGI come from the germline V gene (reference sequence). The CDR3 totals 13 residues. CDR3 amino acids: CASSRLSGNTIYF. The CDR3 region has the DNA TGTGCCAGCAGTCGCCTCTCTGGAAACACCATATATTTT.

The rearrangement links TRBV5-1 to TRBJ2-5; 7 nucleotides line up with TRBD1. Germline CDR1 reads SGHRS; CDR2 reads YFSETQ. This CDR3 comprises 15 residues. The junction had 4 bases not matched to a gene; V was cut back by 0 bases and J by 2 bases. CDR3 region: CASSLEGTVQETQYF. CDR3 nucleotide sequence: TGCGCCAGCAGCTTGGAGGGGACAGTTCAAGAGACCCAGTACTTC.

This clonotype was detected a few times. This chain joins TRBV5-1 and TRBJ2-5, with TRBD1 identical over 10 bases. The CDR3 contains 18 residues. Germline V gives CDR1 SGHRS, CDR2 YFSETQ. J was trimmed by 5 bases and V by 0 bases; bases with no gene match: 13. For the CDR3, the DNA is TGCGCCAGCAGCTTGGTAAAAAGCGGGACAGGGGTGGATGAGACCCAGTACTTC. The encoded protein is CASSLVKSGTGVDETQYF.